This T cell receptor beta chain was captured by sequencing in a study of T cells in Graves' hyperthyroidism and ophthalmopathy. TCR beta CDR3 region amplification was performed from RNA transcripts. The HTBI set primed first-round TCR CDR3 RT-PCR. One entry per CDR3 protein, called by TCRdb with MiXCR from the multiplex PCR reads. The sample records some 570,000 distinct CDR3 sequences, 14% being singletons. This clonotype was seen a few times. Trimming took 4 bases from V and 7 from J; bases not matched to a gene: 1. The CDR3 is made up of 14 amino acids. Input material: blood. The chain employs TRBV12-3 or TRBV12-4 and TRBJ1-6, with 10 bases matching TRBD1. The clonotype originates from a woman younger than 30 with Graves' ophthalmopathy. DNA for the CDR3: TGTGCCAGCAGTTCGACAGGGGGCAATTCACCCCTCCACTTT. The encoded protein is CASSSTGGNSPLHF.